This T cell receptor beta chain was retrieved from a study of glioma-infiltrating T cells after dendritic cell vaccination. Study observations and caveats: Survival was not directly related to TCR clonality in these patients.

This clone appeared a single time. The antigen remains undetermined. V was trimmed by 8 bases and J by 0 bases, leaving 16 bases between them. The CDR3 is 15 residues long. Germline CDR1 reads LNHDA; CDR2 reads SQIVND (reference sequence). TCRdb's copy holds only in-frame clones and misses some; the assay was immunoSEQ multiplex PCR. The table includes some 100,000 clones, roughly 83% detected once. Isocitrate dehydrogenase mutation was absent in all glioblastoma patients. The J gene is TRBJ1-2, the V gene TRBV19; D perhaps matches TRBD1 (6 bases). The specimen comprised blood, sampled before dendritic cell vaccination. The source of this sequence is a human donor with glioblastoma. The CDR3 DNA sequence: TGTGCCAGTGCCTTGTGGGACAATCCTAACTATGGCTACACCTTC. Protein product: CASALWDNPNYGYTF.